This T cell receptor (beta chain) was observed in a study of T cell repertoires in cytomegalovirus infection. Each CDR3 protein is one row after TCRdb ran MiXCR on the reads. The sample has approximately 390,000 distinct CDR3 sequences, roughly 34% seen once; the top ten hold about 13%. The CDR3 spans 14 residues. V gave up 1 base and J gave up 8 bases, with 14 bases separating them. CDR1 is SGHAT and CDR2 is FQNNGV in the germline V gene. Turning to this clonotype: Its specificity is unknown.

Sequencing was performed on cultured PBMCs, taken from culture after CMV antigen stimulation. V gene TRBV11-2 combines with J gene TRBJ1-2, with no clear D. The receptor was derived from a human donor in good health (CMV status not recorded). Some clones in this sample may be carry-over from other donors' samples. CDR3 bases: TGTGCCAGCAGCTTAGGGGCAGTCGAGGGAGGCTACACCTTC. Translated, it gives CASSLGAVEGGYTF.